The 27 T cell receptor beta chains given below trace back to one sample, sequenced in a study of CD8+ T cells in alopecia areata. Sequencing templates came from extracted RNA that was reverse transcribed into cDNA. The protocol was immunoSEQ multiplex PCR, while the TCRdb copy is restricted to in-frame clones and leaves out a portion. The table lists 65,000 to 95,000 clones, roughly half of them singletons, with under 6.5% in the top ten. Material: NKG2D-high CD8+ T cells sorted from blood. The receptor set was obtained from a human donor with alopecia areata.

The CDR3 DNA is TGTGCCAGCAGTTTTGGTGCGACAGGAGCCGAGCAGTACTTC. Amino acids: CASSFGATGAEQYF. V is TRBV28 and J is TRBJ2-7; D possibly corresponds to TRBD1 (6 bases). The CDR3 length is 14 residues. Germline lookup yields CDR1 MDHEN and CDR2 SYDVKM. V gave up 3 bases and J gave up 6 bases, with 15 bases separating them.

This clone was detected many times. J is TRBJ2-4 and V is TRBV23-1; D assignment may be TRBD1 or TRBD2 (5 bases each). TRBV23-1 qualifies as an ORF whose function is uncertain. The CDR3 is 15 amino acids. Trimming shortened V by 4 bases and J by 10 bases, and 20 bases separated the two germline ends. CDR3 nucleotides: TGCGCCAGCAGTCCCAACGGGACCAGGGTTCGGATTCAGTACTTC. Translated, it gives CASSPNGTRVRIQYF.

The genes are TRBV2 and TRBJ2-7; 8 bases line up with TRBD1. With 10 bases clipped from V and 7 bases from J, the junction kept 6 bases outside the gene matches. Germline CDR1 reads SNHLY; CDR2 reads FYNNEI. This CDR3 region has 11 residues. CDR3 DNA: TGTGCCACCTGGACAGGGTTGGAGCAGTACTTC. Its translation is CATWTGLEQYF. Filled out from reference TRBV2 and TRBJ2-7, the complete variable domain reads EPEVTQTPSHQVTQMGQEVILRCVPISNHLYFYWYRQILGQKVEFLVSFYNNEISEKSEIFDDQFSVERPDGSNFTLKIRSTKLEDSAMYFCATWTGLEQYFGPGTRLTVT.

V usage is TRBV20-1 and J usage is TRBJ2-1, with a tentative D call TRBD2 (5 bases). The V end was cut by 6 bases, the J end by 8 bases, with 11 bases between. Germline loops: CDR1 DFQATT, CDR2 SNEGSKA (reference sequence). The CDR3 sequence is 11 residues long. The CDR3 loop is CSALNGDEQFF. The CDR3 DNA sequence: TGCAGTGCCCTTAACGGGGATGAGCAGTTCTTC.

This clone turned up a few times. The V and J genes are TRBV7-8 and TRBJ2-1; D might be TRBD1 (5 bases). Germline V lookup: CDR1 SGHVS, CDR2 FQNEAQ. The CDR3 covers 16 residues. Trimming left V 2 bases short and J 0 bases short, with 11 bases between. The CDR3 loop is CASSLRGQASYNEQFF. The CDR3, as DNA: TGTGCCAGCAGCTTACGCGGACAAGCCTCCTACAATGAGCAGTTCTTC.

The gene calls are TRBV25-1 and TRBJ2-3, with a possible D match to TRBD1 (6 bases). V was cut by 10 bases and J by 0 bases, with 17 bases left in between. Germline CDR1 reads MGHDK; CDR2 reads SYGVNS. The CDR3 extends over 15 amino acids. For the CDR3, the DNA is TGTGCCATAGGACAGAACGATCCTAGCACAGATACGCAGTATTTT. Protein product: CAIGQNDPSTDTQYF.

V is TRBV15 and J is TRBJ2-7; the D gene is possibly TRBD1 (5 bases). Trimming pared 8 bases from V and 0 bases from J, leaving 14 bases between. Germline V gene data show CDR1 as LNHNV and CDR2 as YYDKDF (reference sequence). The CDR3 extends over 14 amino acids. This CDR3 reads CATQNRFSSYEQYF. In nucleotides, the CDR3 is TGTGCCACCCAAAACAGGTTCAGCTCCTACGAGCAGTACTTC.

The chain employs TRBV28 and TRBJ1-1; D not certain. Trimming took 5 bases from V and 3 from J, leaving 10 bases between them. The CDR3 totals 13 residues. From germline, CDR1 is MDHEN and CDR2 SYDVKM. The CDR3 spells CASSILRHTEAFF. CDR3 nucleotide sequence: TGTGCCAGCAGTATCCTACGGCACACTGAAGCTTTCTTT.

This clone ranks as medium-sized. The rearrangement uses TRBV7-9 and TRBJ1-2; TRBD1 matches at 7 bases. After removal of 3 bases from V and 4 bases from J, the junction contained 5 bases not matched to a gene. The germline CDR1 and CDR2 sequences are SEHNR and FQNEAQ (reference sequence). The CDR3 loop spans 14 amino acids. The CDR3 DNA follows: TGTGCCAGCAGCTTGGGGGACAGCCTCTATGGCTACACCTTC. It yields the protein CASSLGDSLYGYTF.

The rearrangement links TRBV5-1 to TRBJ2-7, with unresolved D. CDR1 and CDR2 from the germline V gene are SGHRS and YFSETQ. The CDR3 is made up of 11 amino acids. The V end was cut by 3 bases, the J end by 5 bases, with 6 bases between. The CDR3 DNA is TGCGCCAGCAGCTCCGTCCACGAGCAGTACTTC. Translating it yields CASSSVHEQYF.

This rearrangement joins TRBV5-6 to TRBJ2-7, with D perhaps TRBD1 or TRBD2 (5 bases each). The CDR3 length is 14 residues. V shed 3 bases and J shed 0 bases, with 10 bases lying between them. CDR1 and CDR2 from the germline V gene are SGHDT and YYEEEE. The CDR3 DNA is TGTGCCAGCAGCTACGGGGACGGCTCCTACGAGCAGTACTTC. It specifies CASSYGDGSYEQYF.

This clone was observed a few times. J is TRBJ2-7 and V is TRBV29-1, with TRBD1 identical over 9 bases. Germline V gene lookup returns CDR1 SQVTM and CDR2 ANQGSEA. The V and J ends lost 6 bases and 3 bases, in that order; junction bases with no gene match: 6. The CDR3 is 13 residues long. The CDR3 loop reads CSVRTGDLYEQYF. The CDR3 nucleotides are TGCAGCGTCAGGACAGGGGATCTCTACGAGCAGTACTTC.

V gene TRBV13 combines with J gene TRBJ2-7; D tentatively reads TRBD1 or TRBD2 (5 bases each). CDR3 length: 13 amino acids. V gave up 3 bases and J gave up 3 bases, with 9 bases separating them. CDR1 PRHDT and CDR2 FYEKMQ come from the germline V gene (reference sequence). The CDR3 DNA reads TGTGCCAGCAGCTTTACAGGAGGCTACGAGCAGTACTTC. Amino acid sequence: CASSFTGGYEQYF.

The V and J genes are TRBV29-1 and TRBJ2-1, with TRBD2 identical over 8 bases. Germline loops: CDR1 SQVTM, CDR2 ANQGSEA. CDR3 length: 15 residues. With V trimmed by 4 bases and J by 8 bases, 13 bases remained unmatched. CDR3 protein: CSVAGLAHIVDEQFF. Here the CDR3 DNA reads TGCAGCGTTGCTGGACTAGCCCATATCGTGGATGAGCAGTTCTTC.

This chain uses TRBV7-8 with TRBJ2-5; D is unresolved. Per the germline V gene, CDR1 is SGHVS and CDR2 is FQNEAQ. The V gene lost 0 bases and the J gene lost 5 bases, with 7 bases spanning the gap. The CDR3 runs 13 residues. The DNA of the CDR3 is TGTGCCAGCAGCTTAGCGGGGTTGGAGACCCAGTACTTC. Translation: CASSLAGLETQYF. Full variable domain (remainder filled in from reference TRBV7-8 and TRBJ2-5): GAGVSQSPRYKVAKRGQDVALRCDPISGHVSLFWYQQALGQGPEFLTYFQNEAQLDKSGLPSDRFFAERPEGSVSTLKIQRTQQEDSAVYLCASSLAGLETQYFGPGTRLLVL.

This clone was detected only a few times. CDR3 DNA: TGTGCCAGCAGCGCGGGACAGCCCTACGAGCAGTACTTC. Translation: CASSAGQPYEQYF. The chain recombines TRBV11-2 with TRBJ2-7, with D perhaps TRBD1 (7 bases). The CDR3 is 13 residues long. CDR1 is SGHAT and CDR2 is FQNNGV in the germline V gene. Between the trimmed V and J ends, which lost 5 bases and 2 bases, there was a span of 10 bases.

The chain uses TRBV2 and TRBJ2-1; no reliable D call. Germline V CDR1 and CDR2: SNHLY, FYNNEI. The CDR3 loop spans 10 amino acids. Trimming removed 6 bases from V and 7 bases from J, with 4 bases in between. CDR3 coding DNA: TGTGCCAGCAGGGAGAATGAGCAGTTCTTC. Its translation is CASRENEQFF. The complete variable domain, with remaining parts taken from reference TRBV2 and TRBJ2-1, reads EPEVTQTPSHQVTQMGQEVILRCVPISNHLYFYWYRQILGQKVEFLVSFYNNEISEKSEIFDDQFSVERPDGSNFTLKIRSTKLEDSAMYFCASRENEQFFGPGTRLTVL.

This clone has just one count. The gene calls are TRBV29-1 and TRBJ1-2; no clear D. The V end was cut by 0 bases, the J end by 1 base, with 15 bases between. CDR3 size: 16 residues. Germline CDR1 SQVTM, CDR2 ANQGSEA. The CDR3 sequence: CSVEDRGSPSNYGYTF. CDR3 sequence (DNA): TGCAGCGTTGAAGATCGCGGCAGCCCAAGTAACTATGGCTACACCTTC.

The V and J genes are TRBV27 and TRBJ1-5; 9 positions agree with TRBD1. Germline CDR1 reads MNHEY; CDR2 reads SMNVEV (reference sequence). Trimming removed 4 bases from V and 5 bases from J; junction bases left unmatched: 9. The CDR3 is 16 amino acids. The DNA of the CDR3 is TGTGCCAGCAGTTCATCCGGGACAGGGAAGGATCAGCCCCAGCATTTT. Protein product: CASSSSGTGKDQPQHF.

Only a few counts were recorded for this clone. The rearrangement joins TRBV6-5 to TRBJ2-1, with D uncertain. This CDR3 spans 11 amino acids. CDR1 is MNHEY and CDR2 is SVGAGI in the germline V gene. The germline V and J ends were trimmed by 3 bases and 8 bases, with 5 bases remaining between them. This chain's CDR3 is CASSYGYEQFF. The DNA of the CDR3 is TGTGCCAGCAGTTATGGCTATGAGCAGTTCTTC.

V gene TRBV9 combines with J gene TRBJ2-1; D may be TRBD2 (6 bases). Trimming stripped 4 bases from V and 5 bases from J, with 22 bases between. The germline V gene encodes CDR1 SGDLS and CDR2 YYNGEE. The CDR3 spans 17 residues. CDR3: CASSLGTVPKGNNEQFF. The DNA for the CDR3 is TGTGCCAGCAGCCTAGGGACTGTACCTAAGGGGAACAATGAGCAGTTCTTC.

This clone was counted only a few times. This chain connects TRBV29-1 to TRBJ1-2, with 10 positions matching TRBD1. J lost 8 bases, V lost 6 bases, and 12 bases had no gene match. The germline CDR1 and CDR2 sequences are SQVTM and ANQGSEA. This CDR3 is built from 14 residues. The CDR3 DNA reads as TGCAGCGTATTTATTGGGACAGGGGAAGGAGGCTACACCTTC. Protein product: CSVFIGTGEGGYTF.

The chain employs TRBV29-1 and TRBJ2-1; 8 nucleotides line up with TRBD2. The CDR3 runs to 16 residues. CDR1 and CDR2 from the germline V gene are SQVTM and ANQGSEA. The V and J ends lost 5 bases and 3 bases, in that order; junction bases with no gene match: 12. The CDR3 loop reads CSVQAGVGGGYNEQFF. The DNA of the CDR3 is TGCAGCGTTCAAGCGGGGGTGGGAGGTGGCTACAATGAGCAGTTCTTC.

V is TRBV7-3 and J is TRBJ2-5; 9 bases fit TRBD2. The J segment lost 5 bases and the V segment lost 4 bases, leaving 11 bases of the junction unmatched. This CDR3 region has 16 residues. The germline gives CDR1 SGHTA, CDR2 FQGTGA. CDR3 sequence: CASSSTGGGALETQYF. CDR3 nucleotide sequence: TGTGCCAGCAGCTCCACCGGCGGGGGGGCCCTGGAGACCCAGTACTTC.

The chain is built from TRBV4-3 and TRBJ2-1, with 10 bases identical to TRBD1. The germline gives CDR1 LGHNA, CDR2 YSLEER. V shed 3 bases, J shed 7 bases, and the junction held 9 bases outside the gene matches. CDR3 size: 16 residues. CDR3 sequence: CASSHQTGGAVNEQFF. The CDR3 DNA sequence: TGCGCCAGCAGCCACCAGACAGGGGGCGCGGTTAATGAGCAGTTCTTC.

The V call is TRBV4-1, the J call TRBJ2-1, with 7 bases fitting TRBD1. Germline values: CDR1 MGHRA, CDR2 YSYEKL. The CDR3 contains 14 residues. The V gene end was trimmed by 4 bases and the J gene end by 10 bases; junction bases not matched to a gene: 10. The CDR3 sequence: CASSRGPDREEQFF. The CDR3 DNA is TGCGCCAGCAGCCGCGGCCCCGACAGGGAAGAGCAGTTCTTC.

The CDR3 DNA reads TGTGCCACCCAGGAGGGCCTAGGTTCACCCCTCCACTTT. The encoded protein is CATQEGLGSPLHF. This chain uses TRBV28 with TRBJ1-6; D is unclear. The CDR3 is made up of 13 amino acids. Germline V gene data show CDR1 as MDHEN and CDR2 as SYDVKM. V dropped 10 bases and J dropped 9 bases, with 16 bases sitting between them.